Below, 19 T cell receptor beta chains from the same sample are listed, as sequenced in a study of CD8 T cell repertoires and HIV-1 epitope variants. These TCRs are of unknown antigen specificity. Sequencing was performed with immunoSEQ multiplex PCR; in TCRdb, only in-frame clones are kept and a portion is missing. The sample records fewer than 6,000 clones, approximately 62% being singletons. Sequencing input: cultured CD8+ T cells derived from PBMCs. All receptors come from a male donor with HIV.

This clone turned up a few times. The CDR3 loop is CASSLDPDEQFF. DNA of the CDR3: TGTGCCAGCAGCTTAGATCCGGATGAGCAGTTCTTC. The V gene is TRBV7-9, the J gene TRBJ2-1; D gene uncertain. The germline V gene has CDR1 SEHNR and CDR2 FQNEAQ (reference sequence). V dropped 1 base and J dropped 8 bases, with 6 bases sitting between them. The CDR3 totals 12 residues.

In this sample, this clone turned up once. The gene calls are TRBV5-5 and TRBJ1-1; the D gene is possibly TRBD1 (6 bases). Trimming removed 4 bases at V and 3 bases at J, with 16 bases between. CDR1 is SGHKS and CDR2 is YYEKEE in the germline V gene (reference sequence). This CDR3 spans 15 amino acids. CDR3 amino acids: CASSATGNSHTEAFF. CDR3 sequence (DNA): TGTGCCAGCAGCGCCACAGGGAACTCCCACACTGAAGCTTTCTTT.

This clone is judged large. CDR3 in DNA: TGTGCCATCAGTGAGTCTCTGGGGGTATCTGGGGCCAACGTCCTGACTTTC. Its translation is CAISESLGVSGANVLTF. The J gene is TRBJ2-6, the V gene TRBV10-3; D is perhaps TRBD1 or TRBD2 (5 bases each). This CDR3 has 17 residues. Trimming cost V 0 bases and J 1 base, with 10 bases left between them. Germline V gene sequence: CDR1 ENHRY, CDR2 SYGVKD.

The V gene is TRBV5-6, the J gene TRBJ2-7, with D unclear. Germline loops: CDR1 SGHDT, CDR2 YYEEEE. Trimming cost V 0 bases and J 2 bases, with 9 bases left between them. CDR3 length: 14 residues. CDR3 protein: CASSLGSKTYEQYF. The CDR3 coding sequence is TGTGCCAGCAGCTTGGGTAGTAAAACCTACGAGCAGTACTTC.

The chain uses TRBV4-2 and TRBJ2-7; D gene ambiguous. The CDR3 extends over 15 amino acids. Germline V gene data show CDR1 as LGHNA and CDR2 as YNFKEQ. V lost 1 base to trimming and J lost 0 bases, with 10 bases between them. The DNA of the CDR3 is TGTGCCAGCAGCCAAGGCGCCAGTAACTCCTACGAGCAGTACTTC. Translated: CASSQGASNSYEQYF.

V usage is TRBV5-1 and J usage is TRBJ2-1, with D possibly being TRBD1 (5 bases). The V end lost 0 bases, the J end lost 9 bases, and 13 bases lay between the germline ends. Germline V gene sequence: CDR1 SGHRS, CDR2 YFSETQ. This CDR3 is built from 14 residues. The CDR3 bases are TGCGCCAGCAGCTTGGGTCAGGGCGTCATTGAGCAGTTCTTC. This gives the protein CASSLGQGVIEQFF.

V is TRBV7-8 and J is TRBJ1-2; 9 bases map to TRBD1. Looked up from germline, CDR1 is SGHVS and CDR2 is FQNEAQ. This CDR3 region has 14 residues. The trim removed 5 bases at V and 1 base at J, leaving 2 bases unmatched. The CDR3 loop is CASSPGQGNYGYTF. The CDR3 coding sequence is TGTGCCAGCAGCCCGGGACAGGGTAACTATGGCTACACCTTC.

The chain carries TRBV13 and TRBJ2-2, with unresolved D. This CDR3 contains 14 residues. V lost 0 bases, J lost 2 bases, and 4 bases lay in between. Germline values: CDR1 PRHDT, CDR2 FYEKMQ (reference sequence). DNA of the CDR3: TGTGCCAGCAGCTTAGGAGGAAACACCGGGGAGCTGTTTTTT. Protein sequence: CASSLGGNTGELFF.

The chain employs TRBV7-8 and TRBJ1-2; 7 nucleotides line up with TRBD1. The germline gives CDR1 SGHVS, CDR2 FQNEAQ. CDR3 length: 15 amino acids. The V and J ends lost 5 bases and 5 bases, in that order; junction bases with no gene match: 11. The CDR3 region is CASSDGQVSPYGYTF. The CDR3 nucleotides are TGTGCCAGCAGCGACGGACAGGTATCGCCGTATGGCTACACCTTC.

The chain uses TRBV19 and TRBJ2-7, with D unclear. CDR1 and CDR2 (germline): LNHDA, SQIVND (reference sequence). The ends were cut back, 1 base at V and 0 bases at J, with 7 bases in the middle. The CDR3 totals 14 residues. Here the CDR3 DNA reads TGTGCCAGTAGTATAGCTGGATTCTCCTACGAGCAGTACTTC. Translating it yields CASSIAGFSYEQYF.

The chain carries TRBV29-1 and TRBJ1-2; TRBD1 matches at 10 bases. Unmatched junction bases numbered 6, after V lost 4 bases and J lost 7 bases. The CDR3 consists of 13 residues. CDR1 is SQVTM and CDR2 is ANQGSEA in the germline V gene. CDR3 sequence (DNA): TGCAGCGTTGGACAGGGGGCATTCGGTGGCTACACCTTC. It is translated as CSVGQGAFGGYTF.

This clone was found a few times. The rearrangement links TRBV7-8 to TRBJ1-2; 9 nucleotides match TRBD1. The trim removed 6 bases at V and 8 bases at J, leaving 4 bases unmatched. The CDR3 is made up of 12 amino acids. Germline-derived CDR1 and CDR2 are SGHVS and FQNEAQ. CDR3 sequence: CASSSGTGGYTF. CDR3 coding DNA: TGTGCCAGCAGTTCCGGGACAGGGGGCTACACCTTC.

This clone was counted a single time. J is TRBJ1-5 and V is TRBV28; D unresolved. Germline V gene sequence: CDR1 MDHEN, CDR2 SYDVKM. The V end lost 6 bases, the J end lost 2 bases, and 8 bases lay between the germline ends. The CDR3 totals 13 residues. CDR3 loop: CASRNTGNQPQHF. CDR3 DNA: TGTGCCAGCAGAAACACAGGCAATCAGCCCCAGCATTTT.

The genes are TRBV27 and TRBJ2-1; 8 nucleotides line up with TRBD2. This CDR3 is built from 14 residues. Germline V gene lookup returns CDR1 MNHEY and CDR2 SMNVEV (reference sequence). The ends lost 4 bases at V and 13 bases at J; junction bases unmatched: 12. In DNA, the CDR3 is TGTGCCAGCAGTTCCCAGAGTAGCGGGGCCCCACAGTTCTTC. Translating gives CASSSQSSGAPQFF.

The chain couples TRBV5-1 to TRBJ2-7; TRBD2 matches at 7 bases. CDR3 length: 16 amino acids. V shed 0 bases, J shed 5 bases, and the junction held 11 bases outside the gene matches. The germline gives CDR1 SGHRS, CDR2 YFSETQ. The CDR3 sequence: CASSLGGSGEANEQYF. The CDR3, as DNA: TGCGCCAGCAGCTTGGGCGGGAGCGGGGAAGCTAACGAGCAGTACTTC.

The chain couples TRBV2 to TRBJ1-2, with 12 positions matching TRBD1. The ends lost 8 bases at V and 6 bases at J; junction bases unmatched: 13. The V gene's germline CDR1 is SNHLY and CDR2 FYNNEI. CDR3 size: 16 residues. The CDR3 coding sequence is TGTGCCAGCCCACCTCGGGGGACAGGGGGCGTAAATGGCTACACCTTC. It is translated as CASPPRGTGGVNGYTF. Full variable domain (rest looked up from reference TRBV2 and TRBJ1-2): EPEVTQTPSHQVTQMGQEVILRCVPISNHLYFYWYRQILGQKVEFLVSFYNNEISEKSEIFDDQFSVERPDGSNFTLKIRSTKLEDSAMYFCASPPRGTGGVNGYTFGSGTRLTVV.

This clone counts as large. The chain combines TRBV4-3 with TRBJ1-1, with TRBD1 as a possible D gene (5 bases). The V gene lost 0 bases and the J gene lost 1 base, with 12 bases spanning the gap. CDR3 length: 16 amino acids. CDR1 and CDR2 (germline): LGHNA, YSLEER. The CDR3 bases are TGCGCCAGCAGCCAAGATGTTGGGCAGGGGAACACTGAAGCTTTCTTT. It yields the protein CASSQDVGQGNTEAFF.

The CDR3 loop is CASSGLDLLGGYGYTF. In DNA form, the CDR3 reads TGTGCCAGCAGTGGACTGGATCTTCTCGGGGGCTATGGCTACACCTTC. This chain uses TRBV6-1 with TRBJ1-2; perhaps TRBD1 as D (5 bases). Germline lookup yields CDR1 MNHNS and CDR2 SASEGT. Trimming removed 4 bases from V and 4 bases from J, with 19 bases in between. The CDR3 is 16 amino acids.

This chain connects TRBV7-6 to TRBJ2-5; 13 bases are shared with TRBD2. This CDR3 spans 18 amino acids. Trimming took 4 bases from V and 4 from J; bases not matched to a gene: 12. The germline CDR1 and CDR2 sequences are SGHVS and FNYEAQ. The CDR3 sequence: CASSYLPGGLAGSETQYF. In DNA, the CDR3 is TGTGCCAGCAGCTACTTACCGGGGGGACTAGCGGGGTCAGAGACCCAGTACTTC.